This TCR beta chain was obtained from a study of beta chain features in type 1 diabetes. The study, taken as a whole, reports: Patients with type 1 diabetes showed fewer VDJ junction insertions and more deletions. For patients, the naive, central memory and Treg TCRB repertoires appeared more alike than for healthy donors.

In this sample, this clone turned up many times. Its cognate antigen is unknown. Every sorted population was more than 95% pure. As every portion of the isolated RNA was reverse transcribed, the sequencing read expressed TCRB transcripts. An average roughly 3.6 million reads came from naive, central memory and regulatory T cell samples. Profiling relied on immunoSEQ multiplex PCR, and the TCRdb table lists in-frame clones only, not all of them. In the table there are under 350,000 clones, 8% of which are singletons. Sample: central memory CD4+ T cells from blood. The sequence was collected from a young woman in good health.

The DNA for the CDR3 is TGTGCCAGCGGGGAAAATGAAAAACTGTTTTTT. This sequence encodes CASGENEKLFF. The chain recombines TRBV2 with TRBJ1-4; D call uncertain. This CDR3 comprises 11 residues. Germline V lookup: CDR1 SNHLY, CDR2 FYNNEI. Trimming stripped 8 bases from V and 5 bases from J, with 6 bases between. Full variable domain (missing parts from reference TRBV2 and TRBJ1-4): EPEVTQTPSHQVTQMGQEVILRCVPISNHLYFYWYRQILGQKVEFLVSFYNNEISEKSEIFDDQFSVERPDGSNFTLKIRSTKLEDSAMYFCASGENEKLFFGSGTQLSVL.